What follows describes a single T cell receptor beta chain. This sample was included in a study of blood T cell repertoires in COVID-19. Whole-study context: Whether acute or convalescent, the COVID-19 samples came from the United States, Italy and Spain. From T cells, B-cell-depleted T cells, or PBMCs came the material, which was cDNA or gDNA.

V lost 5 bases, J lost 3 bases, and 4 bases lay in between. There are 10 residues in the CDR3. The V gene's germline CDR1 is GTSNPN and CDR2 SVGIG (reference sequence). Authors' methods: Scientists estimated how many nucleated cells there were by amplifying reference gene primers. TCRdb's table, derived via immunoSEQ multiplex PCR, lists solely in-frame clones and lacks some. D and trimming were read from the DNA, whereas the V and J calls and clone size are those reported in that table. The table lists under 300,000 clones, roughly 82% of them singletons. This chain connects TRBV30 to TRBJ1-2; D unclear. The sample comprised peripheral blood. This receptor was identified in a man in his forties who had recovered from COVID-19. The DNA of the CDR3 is TGTGCCTGGCTAGACTATGGCTACACCTTC. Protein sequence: CAWLDYGYTF.